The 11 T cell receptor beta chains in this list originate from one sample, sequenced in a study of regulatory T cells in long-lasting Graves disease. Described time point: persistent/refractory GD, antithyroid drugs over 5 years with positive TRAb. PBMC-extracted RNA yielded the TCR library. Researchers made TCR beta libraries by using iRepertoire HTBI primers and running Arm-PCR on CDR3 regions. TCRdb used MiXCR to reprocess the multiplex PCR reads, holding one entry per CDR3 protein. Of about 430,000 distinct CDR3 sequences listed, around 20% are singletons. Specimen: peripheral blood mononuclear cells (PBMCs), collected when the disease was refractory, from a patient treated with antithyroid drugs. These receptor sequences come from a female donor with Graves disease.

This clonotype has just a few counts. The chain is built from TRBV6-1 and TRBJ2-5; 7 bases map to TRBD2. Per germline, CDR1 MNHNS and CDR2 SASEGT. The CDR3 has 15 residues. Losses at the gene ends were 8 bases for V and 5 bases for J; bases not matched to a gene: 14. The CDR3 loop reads CASSGGVYSGETQYF. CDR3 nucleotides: TGTGCCAGCTCTGGGGGGGTTTATAGCGGTGAGACCCAGTACTTC.

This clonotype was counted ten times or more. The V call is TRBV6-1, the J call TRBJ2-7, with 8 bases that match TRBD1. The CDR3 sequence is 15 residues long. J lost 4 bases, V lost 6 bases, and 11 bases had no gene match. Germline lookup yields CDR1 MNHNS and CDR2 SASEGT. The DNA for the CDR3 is TGTGCCAGCAGACTGACAGGGGAATATGGTTACGAGCAGTACTTC. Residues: CASRLTGEYGYEQYF.

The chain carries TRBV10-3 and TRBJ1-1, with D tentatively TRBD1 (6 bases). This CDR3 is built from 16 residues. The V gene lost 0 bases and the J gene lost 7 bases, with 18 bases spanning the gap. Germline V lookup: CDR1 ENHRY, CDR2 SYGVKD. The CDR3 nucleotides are TGTGCCATCAGTGAGTCGGGGTTGGGGGGCCCCCTTGAAGCTTTCTTT. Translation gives CAISESGLGGPLEAFF.

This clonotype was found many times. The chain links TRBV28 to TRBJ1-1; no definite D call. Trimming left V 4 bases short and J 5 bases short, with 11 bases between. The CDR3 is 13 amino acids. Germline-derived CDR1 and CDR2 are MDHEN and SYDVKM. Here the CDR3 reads CASSYPLGTEAFF. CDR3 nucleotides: TGTGCCAGCAGTTACCCCCTGGGTACTGAAGCTTTCTTT.

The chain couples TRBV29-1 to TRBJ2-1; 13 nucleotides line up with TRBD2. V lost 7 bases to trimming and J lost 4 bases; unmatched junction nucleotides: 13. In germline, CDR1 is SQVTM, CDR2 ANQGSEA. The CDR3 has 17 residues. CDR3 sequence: CSGSGEGGLAGYNEQFF. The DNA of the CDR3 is TGCAGCGGATCAGGGGAGGGGGGACTAGCGGGATACAATGAGCAGTTCTTC.

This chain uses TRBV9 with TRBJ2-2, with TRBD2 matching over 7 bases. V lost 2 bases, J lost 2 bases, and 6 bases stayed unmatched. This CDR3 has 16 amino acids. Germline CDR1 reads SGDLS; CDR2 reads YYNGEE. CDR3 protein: CASSVTGTINTGELFF. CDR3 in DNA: TGTGCCAGCAGCGTTACCGGGACTATAAACACCGGGGAGCTGTTTTTT.

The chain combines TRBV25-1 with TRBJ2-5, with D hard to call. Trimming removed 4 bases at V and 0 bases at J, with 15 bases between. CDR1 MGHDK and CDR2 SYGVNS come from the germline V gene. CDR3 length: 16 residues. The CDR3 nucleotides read TGTGCCAGCAGTGGCCTGTATCCAGGTGACCAAGAGACCCAGTACTTC. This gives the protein CASSGLYPGDQETQYF. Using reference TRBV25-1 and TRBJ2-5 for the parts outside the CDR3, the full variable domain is EADIYQTPRYLVIGTGKKITLECSQTMGHDKMYWYQQDPGMELHLIHYSYGVNSTEKGDLSSESTVSRIRTEHFPLTLESARPSHTSQYLCASSGLYPGDQETQYFGPGTRLLVL.

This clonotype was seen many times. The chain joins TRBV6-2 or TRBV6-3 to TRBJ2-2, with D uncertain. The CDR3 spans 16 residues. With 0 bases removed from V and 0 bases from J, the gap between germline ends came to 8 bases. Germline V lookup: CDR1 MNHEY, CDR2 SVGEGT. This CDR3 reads CASSYSRRTNTGELFF. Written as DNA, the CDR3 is TGTGCCAGCAGTTACTCACGGAGAACGAACACCGGGGAGCTGTTTTTT.

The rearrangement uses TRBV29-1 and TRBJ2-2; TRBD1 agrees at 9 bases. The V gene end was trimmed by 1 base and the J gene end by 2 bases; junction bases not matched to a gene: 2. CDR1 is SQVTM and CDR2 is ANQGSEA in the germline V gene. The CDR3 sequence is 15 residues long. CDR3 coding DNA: TGCAGCGTTGAAGGGGGACAGGGCAACACCGGGGAGCTGTTTTTT. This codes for CSVEGGQGNTGELFF.

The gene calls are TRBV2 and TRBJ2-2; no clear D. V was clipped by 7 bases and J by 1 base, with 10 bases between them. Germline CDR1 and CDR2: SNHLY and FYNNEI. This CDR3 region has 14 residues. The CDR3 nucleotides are TGTGCCAGCAACTTTCTCAGGAACACCGGGGAGCTGTTTTTT. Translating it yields CASNFLRNTGELFF.

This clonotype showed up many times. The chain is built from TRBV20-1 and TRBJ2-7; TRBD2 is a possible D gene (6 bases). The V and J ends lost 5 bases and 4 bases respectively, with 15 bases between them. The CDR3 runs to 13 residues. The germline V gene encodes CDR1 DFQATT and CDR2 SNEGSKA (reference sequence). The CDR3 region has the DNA TGCAGTGCTTCTAGCGAGGAGTGGTACGAGCAGTACTTC. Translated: CSASSEEWYEQYF.